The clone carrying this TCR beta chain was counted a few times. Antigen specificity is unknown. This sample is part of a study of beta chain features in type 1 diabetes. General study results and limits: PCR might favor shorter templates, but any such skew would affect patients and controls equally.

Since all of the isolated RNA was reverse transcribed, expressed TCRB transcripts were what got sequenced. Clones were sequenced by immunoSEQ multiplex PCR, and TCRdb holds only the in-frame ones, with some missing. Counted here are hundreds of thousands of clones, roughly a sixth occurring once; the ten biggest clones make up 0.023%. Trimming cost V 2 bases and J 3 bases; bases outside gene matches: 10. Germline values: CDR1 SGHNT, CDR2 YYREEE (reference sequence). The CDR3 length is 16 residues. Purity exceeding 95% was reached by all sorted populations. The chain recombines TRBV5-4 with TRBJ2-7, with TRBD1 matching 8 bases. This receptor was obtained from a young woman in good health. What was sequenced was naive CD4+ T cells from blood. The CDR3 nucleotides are TGTGCCAGCAGCTTCCCCCCTGGACAGGGAGTCTACGAGCAGTACTTC. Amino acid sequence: CASSFPPGQGVYEQYF.